This T cell receptor beta chain was observed in a study of cytomegalovirus exposure and HLA in healthy donors. V was cut by 3 bases and J by 8 bases, with 12 bases left in between. CDR3 length equals 13 residues. The germline gives CDR1 SGHNT, CDR2 YYREEE (reference sequence). Sequencing used immunoSEQ multiplex PCR; TCRdb keeps in-frame clones, though not all of them. Among some 130,000 clones, about 86% were seen once, and the ten largest hold under 3%. Sequencing input: PBMCs. This clonotype was sampled from a man between 18 and 29 years old in good health and CMV-seronegative. The gene calls are TRBV5-4 and TRBJ1-3; no firm D call. The CDR3 DNA reads TGTGCCAGCAGCTCCCCTACAGTAGACACCATATATTTT. Protein sequence: CASSSPTVDTIYF.